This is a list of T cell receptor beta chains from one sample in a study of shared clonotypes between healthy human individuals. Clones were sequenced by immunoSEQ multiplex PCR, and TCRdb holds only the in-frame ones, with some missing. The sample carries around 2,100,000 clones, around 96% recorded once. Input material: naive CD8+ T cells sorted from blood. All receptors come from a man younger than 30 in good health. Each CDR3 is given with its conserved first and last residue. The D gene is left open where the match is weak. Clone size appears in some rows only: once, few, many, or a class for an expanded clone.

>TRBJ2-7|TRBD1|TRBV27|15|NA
TGTGCCAGCAGTCAAGCCGGGACAGGCGCCTACGAGCAGTACTTC
CASSQAGTGAYEQYF
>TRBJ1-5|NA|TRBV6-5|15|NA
TGTGCCAGCAGTTCAGGGGAGTATTACAATCAGCCCCAGCATTTT
CASSSGEYYNQPQHF
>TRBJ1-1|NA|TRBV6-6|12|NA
TGTGCCAGCAGAGATTCGAACACTGAAGCTTTCTTT
CASRDSNTEAFF
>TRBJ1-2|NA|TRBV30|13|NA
TGTGCCTGGTCGCGGGCCTGGGCGGATGGCTACACCTTC
CAWSRAWADGYTF
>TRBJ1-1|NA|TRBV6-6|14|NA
TGTGCCAGCAGCTGGGGGGAGGGGAACACTGAAGCTTTCTTT
CASSWGEGNTEAFF
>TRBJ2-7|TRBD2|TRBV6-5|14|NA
TGTGCCAGCACGGAAGCTAGCGGGGGCTACGAGCAGTACTTC
CASTEASGGYEQYF
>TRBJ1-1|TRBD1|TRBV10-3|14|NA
TGTGCCATCAGTGAACCGGACAGGAGCCGTGAAGCTTTCTTT
CAISEPDRSREAFF
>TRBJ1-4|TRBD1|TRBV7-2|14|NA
TGTGCCAGCAGCTCCACAGGGGGGGTGGAAAAACTGTTTTTT
CASSSTGGVEKLFF
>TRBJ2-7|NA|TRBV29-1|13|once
TGCAGCGTTGGAGCGGGACAATCCTACGAGCAGTACTTC
CSVGAGQSYEQYF
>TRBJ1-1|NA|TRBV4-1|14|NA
TGCGCCAGCAGCCAAGAGGCTCGGGACCCTTTAGCTTTCTTT
CASSQEARDPLAFF
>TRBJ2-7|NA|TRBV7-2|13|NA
TGTGCCAGCAGCTTTACCACCGGCTACGAGCAGTACTTC
CASSFTTGYEQYF
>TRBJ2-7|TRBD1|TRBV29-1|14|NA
TGCAGCGTTTCACCAGGGGGAACGGGCTACGAGCAGTACTTC
CSVSPGGTGYEQYF
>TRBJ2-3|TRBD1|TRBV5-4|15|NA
TGTGCCAGCAGCCTGGGACAGGGGCTCACAGATACGCAGTATTTT
CASSLGQGLTDTQYF
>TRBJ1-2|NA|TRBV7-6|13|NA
TGTGCCAGCAGCTTAGAGGGGAACTATGGCTACACCTTC
CASSLEGNYGYTF
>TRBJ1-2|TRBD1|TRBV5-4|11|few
TGTGCCAGCGCTACAGGGGACGGCTACACCTTC
CASATGDGYTF
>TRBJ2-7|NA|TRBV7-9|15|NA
TGTGCCAGCAGCTTAGGAAGGCTATCTGACTACGAGCAGTACTTC
CASSLGRLSDYEQYF
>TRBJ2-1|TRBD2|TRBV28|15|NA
TGTGCCAGCAGGGCGCTAGCGGGGGGGCGGGATGAGCAGTTCTTC
CASRALAGGRDEQFF